This entry lists 5 T cell receptor beta chains sequenced from one sample in a study of shared clonotypes between healthy human individuals. Method: immunoSEQ multiplex PCR; TCRdb's copy keeps in-frame clones and lacks some. The sample includes about 1.5 million clones, 95% to 99% seen only once; the top ten take less than 0.55%. Sequenced input: naive CD4+ T cells sorted from blood. Subset described: CD45RA+ positively selected. These receptors were obtained from a man in his thirties or forties in good health.

V and J are TRBV11-2 and TRBJ2-7, with D possibly being TRBD1 (6 bases). CDR3 length: 15 residues. Germline V gene lookup returns CDR1 SGHAT and CDR2 FQNNGV. The V end was cut by 2 bases, the J end by 4 bases, with 15 bases between. CDR3 residues: CASSLTETGQYEQYF. The CDR3 coding sequence is TGTGCCAGCAGCTTAACTGAAACGGGACAATACGAGCAGTACTTC. Full variable domain (remainder filled in from reference TRBV11-2 and TRBJ2-7): EAGVAQSPRYKIIEKRQSVAFWCNPISGHATLYWYQQILGQGPKLLIQFQNNGVVDDSQLPKDRFSAERLKGVDSTLKIQPAKLEDSAVYLCASSLTETGQYEQYFGPGTRLTVT.

This chain links TRBV28 with TRBJ1-5; a weak D match, TRBD1 (5 bases). V lost 6 bases and J 6 bases, leaving 15 bases between the germline ends. CDR1 is MDHEN and CDR2 is SYDVKM in the germline V gene. This CDR3 has 14 residues. The CDR3 region is CASSRPGSGQPQHF. The CDR3 DNA sequence: TGTGCCAGCAGCCGCCCAGGGTCAGGTCAGCCCCAGCATTTT.

V is TRBV7-2 and J is TRBJ1-5, with TRBD1 matching over 8 bases. CDR1 SGHTA and CDR2 FQGNSA come from the germline V gene. The ends lost 5 bases at V and 7 bases at J; junction bases unmatched: 4. The CDR3 is 13 residues long. The CDR3 nucleotides are TGTGCCAGCAGCCCGGGACAGGTACAGCCCCAGCATTTT. Translating it yields CASSPGQVQPQHF.

The chain has TRBV6-5 and TRBJ2-5; D unclear. Germline values: CDR1 MNHEY, CDR2 SVGAGI. V lost 1 base, J lost 3 bases, and 15 bases lay in between. The CDR3 runs to 16 residues. CDR3 nucleotide sequence: TGTGCCAGCAGTTACTTGATGGACCCTAGGAAAGAGACCCAGTACTTC. This codes for CASSYLMDPRKETQYF.

This chain uses TRBV2 with TRBJ2-3; D call uncertain. This CDR3 is built from 13 residues. The germline gives CDR1 SNHLY, CDR2 FYNNEI. V was trimmed by 7 bases and J by 4 bases, leaving 12 bases between them. The CDR3 here is CASKVSGADTQYF. As DNA, the CDR3 is TGTGCCAGCAAGGTCAGTGGCGCAGATACGCAGTATTTT.